Each of the 20 T cell receptor beta chains below was sequenced from the same sample in a study of T cells after yellow fever vaccination. TCRdb reprocessed the 5' RACE reads via MiXCR and lists one record per CDR3 protein. Of some 560,000 distinct CDR3 sequences in the sample, about 15% were seen once. This specimen was PBMCs, taken about 5 days after the first yellow fever vaccination. These receptors all come from a young man who received the YFV17D yellow fever vaccine.

The chain uses TRBV9 and TRBJ2-5; TRBD2 aligns across 12 bases. Germline V gene lookup returns CDR1 SGDLS and CDR2 YYNGEE. CDR3 length equals 17 residues. The J segment lost 2 bases and the V segment lost 2 bases, leaving 7 bases of the junction unmatched. CDR3 loop: CASSVVLAGGGQETQYF. DNA of the CDR3: TGTGCCAGCAGCGTCGTACTAGCGGGGGGAGGTCAAGAGACCCAGTACTTC.

This CDR3 is CASSQAGTGFNEQFF. In nucleotides, the CDR3 is TGTGCCAGCAGCCAAGCCGGGACAGGGTTCAATGAGCAGTTCTTC. The chain joins TRBV14 to TRBJ2-1, with 9 positions matching TRBD1. V trimming: 1 base; J trimming: 6 bases; junction bases outside the gene matches: 4. The CDR3 covers 15 residues. Germline V CDR1 and CDR2: SGHDN, FVKESK.

This clonotype has only a few counts. The chain carries TRBV7-9 and TRBJ1-3, with 8 bases identical to TRBD1. Losses at the gene ends were 5 bases for V and 0 bases for J; bases not matched to a gene: 6. This CDR3 spans 16 amino acids. Germline loops: CDR1 SEHNR, CDR2 FQNEAQ (reference sequence). The CDR3 nucleotides are TGTGCCAGCAGCGCAGGGGGCTTACGCTCTGGAAACACCATATATTTT. Its protein product is CASSAGGLRSGNTIYF.

J is TRBJ1-1 and V is TRBV5-1; 7 bases align to TRBD1. The V gene end was trimmed by 0 bases and the J gene end by 8 bases; junction bases not matched to a gene: 4. The CDR3 is made up of 13 amino acids. Per the germline V gene, CDR1 is SGHRS and CDR2 is YFSETQ. CDR3: CASSLGGQPEAFF. The CDR3 coding sequence is TGCGCCAGCAGCTTGGGGGGACAGCCCGAAGCTTTCTTT.

This chain connects TRBV4-3 to TRBJ2-2; D is unclear. Looked up from germline, CDR1 is LGHNA and CDR2 is YSLEER. This CDR3 contains 13 residues. V was shortened by 0 bases and J by 13 bases, with 12 bases between the two germline ends. The CDR3 bases are TGCGCCAGCAGCCAAGAGTCCCGAGGCGGGCTGTTTTTT. Translated: CASSQESRGGLFF.

The genes are TRBV18 and TRBJ2-6; D gene uncertain. V lost 10 bases and J 1 base, leaving 17 bases between the germline ends. CDR3 length: 16 residues. Germline-derived CDR1 and CDR2 are KGHSH and LQKENI. The CDR3 loop is CAILLPDSSGANVLTF. DNA of the CDR3: TGTGCCATCCTACTTCCGGATTCTTCTGGGGCCAACGTCCTGACTTTC.

This clonotype appeared a few times. The J gene is TRBJ2-6, the V gene TRBV2; 7 bases are shared with TRBD1. The J segment lost 2 bases and the V segment lost 3 bases, leaving 4 bases of the junction unmatched. There are 16 residues in the CDR3. The V gene's germline CDR1 is SNHLY and CDR2 FYNNEI. Written as DNA, the CDR3 is TGTGCCAGCAGTGAGTTGGGGACAGCTGGGGCCAACGTCCTGACTTTC. Translation gives CASSELGTAGANVLTF.

V is TRBV5-4 and J is TRBJ1-1; no reliable D call. Germline values: CDR1 SGHNT, CDR2 YYREEE (reference sequence). Trimming took off 3 bases at V and 3 bases at J, with 9 bases between the two ends. This CDR3 contains 13 residues. CDR3 protein: CASSSARDTEAFF. For the CDR3, the DNA is TGTGCCAGCAGCTCGGCCCGGGACACTGAAGCTTTCTTT.

This chain uses TRBV10-2 with TRBJ1-3, with a weak D call TRBD1 (5 bases). The CDR3 totals 12 residues. The germline V gene has CDR1 WSHSY and CDR2 SAAADI. The V gene lost 8 bases and the J gene lost 0 bases, with 5 bases spanning the gap. The DNA of the CDR3 is TGCGCCAGCGGGACCTCTGGAAACACCATATATTTT. It encodes CASGTSGNTIYF.

The chain carries TRBV10-2 and TRBJ1-5; 9 nucleotides match TRBD1. In germline, CDR1 is WSHSY, CDR2 SAAADI. J lost 2 bases, V lost 5 bases, and 4 bases had no gene match. The CDR3 sequence is 15 residues long. Written as DNA, the CDR3 is TGCGCCAGCAGTATGGGACAGGGCGGCAATCAGCCCCAGCATTTT. Its translation: CASSMGQGGNQPQHF.

The chain has TRBV5-1 and TRBJ2-1; D is tentatively TRBD1 or TRBD2 (5 bases each). V lost 8 bases to trimming and J lost 7 bases, with 16 bases between them. This CDR3 region has 13 residues. The germline gives CDR1 SGHRS, CDR2 YFSETQ. The CDR3: CASSGQGVNEQFF. DNA for the CDR3: TGCGCCAGTTCGGGGCAAGGGGTTAATGAGCAGTTCTTC. Full variable domain (missing parts from reference TRBV5-1 and TRBJ2-1): KAGVTQTPRYLIKTRGQQVTLSCSPISGHRSVSWYQQTPGQGLQFLFEYFSETQRNKGNFPGRFSGRQFSNSRSEMNVSTLELGDSALYLCASSGQGVNEQFFGPGTRLTVL.

The DNA of the CDR3 is TGCAGTGCTAGTCCCACAGGGGTCTATGGCTACACCTTC. Residues: CSASPTGVYGYTF. The rearrangement uses TRBV20-1 and TRBJ1-2, with 7 bases lining up with TRBD1. The V gene's germline CDR1 is DFQATT and CDR2 SNEGSKA (reference sequence). With V trimmed by 3 bases and J by 4 bases, 5 bases remained unmatched. CDR3 length: 13 residues.

The chain has TRBV19 and TRBJ2-7; possible D gene TRBD1, 6 bases. V was shortened by 7 bases and J by 0 bases, with 7 bases between the two germline ends. CDR3 length: 12 amino acids. CDR1 LNHDA and CDR2 SQIVND come from the germline V gene (reference sequence). The CDR3, as DNA: TGTGCCAGTATGGACAGCTCCTACGAGCAGTACTTC. It yields the protein CASMDSSYEQYF.

The chain is built from TRBV7-9 and TRBJ2-7, with D possibly being TRBD1 or TRBD2 (6 bases each). The germline CDR1 and CDR2 sequences are SEHNR and FQNEAQ (reference sequence). The CDR3 length is 13 residues. The germline V and J ends were trimmed by 7 bases and 3 bases, with 13 bases remaining between them. DNA for the CDR3: TGTGCCAGCATGCGGGACAATTACTACGAGCAGTACTTC. This codes for CASMRDNYYEQYF.

The chain is built from TRBV5-1 and TRBJ2-7; D not certain. Trimming left V 4 bases short and J 5 bases short, with 10 bases between. This CDR3 is built from 12 residues. Per the germline V gene, CDR1 is SGHRS and CDR2 is YFSETQ. The DNA for the CDR3 is TGCGCCAGCAGCACCACGCAGAACGAGCAGTACGTC. It encodes CASSTTQNEQYV.

This clonotype appeared many times. This chain connects TRBV10-3 to TRBJ2-1; D is unresolved. The CDR3 contains 14 residues. V lost 4 bases, J lost 1 base, and 8 bases lay in between. Germline loops: CDR1 ENHRY, CDR2 SYGVKD. CDR3 sequence (DNA): TGTGCCATCAGTGGGGGTCCTTCCTACAATGAGCAGTTCTTC. Its translation: CAISGGPSYNEQFF.

This clonotype has more than one count but fewer than ten. The rearrangement uses TRBV29-1 and TRBJ2-1; D remains unclear. Trimming removed 1 base at V and 0 bases at J, with 4 bases between. This CDR3 is built from 13 residues. The germline gives CDR1 SQVTM, CDR2 ANQGSEA. CDR3 sequence (DNA): TGCAGCGTTGAAGTGAGCTCCTACAATGAGCAGTTCTTC. Its protein is CSVEVSSYNEQFF.

This clonotype has a count of ten or more. This chain connects TRBV19 to TRBJ1-1; 11 positions agree with TRBD1. Germline V gene data show CDR1 as LNHDA and CDR2 as SQIVND (reference sequence). The CDR3 totals 16 residues. Trimming at V came to 2 bases and at J to 2 bases, leaving 4 bases not matched to a gene. This chain's CDR3 is CASSILRTGGNTEAFF. DNA of the CDR3: TGTGCCAGTAGTATACTCAGGACAGGGGGCAACACTGAAGCTTTCTTT.

The rearrangement joins TRBV7-9 to TRBJ1-6, with D perhaps matching TRBD1 (6 bases). V was clipped by 3 bases and J by 7 bases, with 10 bases between them. CDR3 length equals 14 residues. CDR1 and CDR2 (germline): SEHNR, FQNEAQ (reference sequence). CDR3: CASSFARGNSPLHF. CDR3 sequence (DNA): TGTGCCAGCAGCTTCGCCAGGGGCAATTCACCCCTCCACTTT.

At least ten counts were recorded for this clonotype. The chain links TRBV20-1 to TRBJ2-5, with 7 bases lining up with TRBD1. Germline assignment: CDR1 DFQATT and CDR2 SNEGSKA (reference sequence). This CDR3 contains 13 residues. Unmatched junction bases numbered 4, after V lost 5 bases and J lost 1 base. The CDR3 bases are TGCAGTGCTTCTCGGGACAGCCAAGAGACCCAGTACTTC. It encodes CSASRDSQETQYF.